These 5 T cell receptor beta chains were sequenced from one sample in a study of blood T cell repertoires in COVID-19. Data came from immunoSEQ multiplex PCR; TCRdb stores just in-frame clones and leaves some out. This table holds some 66,000 clones, 88% found once. The sequencing input was peripheral blood. The source of these receptors is an older woman with acute or convalescent COVID-19.

This clone has a handful of counts. V gene TRBV27 combines with J gene TRBJ1-1; 8 bases fit TRBD1. V lost 4 bases to trimming and J lost 6 bases; unmatched junction nucleotides: 10. The germline gives CDR1 MNHEY, CDR2 SMNVEV (reference sequence). The CDR3 extends over 15 amino acids. The CDR3 sequence is CASSSAGQGGPEAFF. As DNA, the CDR3 is TGTGCCAGCAGTTCCGCCGGACAGGGTGGACCTGAAGCTTTCTTT.

The chain combines TRBV5-1 with TRBJ2-2; the D gene is possibly TRBD1 (5 bases). V was pared by 5 bases and J by 5 bases, with 13 bases between. The length of the CDR3 is 14 residues. Germline lookup yields CDR1 SGHRS and CDR2 YFSETQ. The CDR3 nucleotides are TGCGCCAGCAGTTCCCAGGGTTATACCGGGGAGCTGTTTTTT. Its translation: CASSSQGYTGELFF. The variable domain in full, completed from reference TRBV5-1 and TRBJ2-2, reads KAGVTQTPRYLIKTRGQQVTLSCSPISGHRSVSWYQQTPGQGLQFLFEYFSETQRNKGNFPGRFSGRQFSNSRSEMNVSTLELGDSALYLCASSSQGYTGELFFGEGSRLTVL.

This rearrangement joins TRBV19 to TRBJ2-1; 10 nucleotides match TRBD2. The CDR3 covers 16 residues. The J segment lost 2 bases and the V segment lost 5 bases, leaving 6 bases of the junction unmatched. Germline CDR1 and CDR2: LNHDA and SQIVND (reference sequence). The CDR3 region is CASSWEAGGAYNEQFF. CDR3 DNA sequence: TGTGCCAGTAGTTGGGAAGCGGGAGGGGCCTACAATGAGCAGTTCTTC. The variable domain in full, with the rest retrieved from reference TRBV19 and TRBJ2-1, is DGGITQSPKYLFRKEGQNVTLSCEQNLNHDAMYWYRQDPGQGLRLIYYSQIVNDFQKGDIAEGYSVSREKKESFPLTVTSAQKNPTAFYLCASSWEAGGAYNEQFFGPGTRLTVL.

The rearrangement uses TRBV3-1 (or the pseudogene TRBV3-2) and TRBJ1-6; D is unclear. This CDR3 comprises 15 residues. Trimming pared 0 bases from V and 7 bases from J, leaving 10 bases between. Germline V CDR1 and CDR2: LGHDT, YNNKEL (reference sequence). Here the CDR3 reads CASSQDLPGNSPLHF. CDR3 in DNA: TGTGCCAGCAGCCAAGATCTACCGGGGAATTCACCCCTCCACTTT.

V gene TRBV3-1 (or the pseudogene TRBV3-2) combines with J gene TRBJ2-4; the D gene is possibly TRBD1 (5 bases). The CDR3 totals 17 residues. Germline V gene sequence: CDR1 LGHDT, CDR2 YNNKEL (reference sequence). V was trimmed by 1 base and J by 6 bases, leaving 19 bases between them. CDR3 loop: CASSQAGLVGAGNIQYF. For the CDR3, the DNA is TGTGCCAGCAGCCAAGCGGGCCTTGTAGGGGCAGGAAACATTCAGTACTTC.